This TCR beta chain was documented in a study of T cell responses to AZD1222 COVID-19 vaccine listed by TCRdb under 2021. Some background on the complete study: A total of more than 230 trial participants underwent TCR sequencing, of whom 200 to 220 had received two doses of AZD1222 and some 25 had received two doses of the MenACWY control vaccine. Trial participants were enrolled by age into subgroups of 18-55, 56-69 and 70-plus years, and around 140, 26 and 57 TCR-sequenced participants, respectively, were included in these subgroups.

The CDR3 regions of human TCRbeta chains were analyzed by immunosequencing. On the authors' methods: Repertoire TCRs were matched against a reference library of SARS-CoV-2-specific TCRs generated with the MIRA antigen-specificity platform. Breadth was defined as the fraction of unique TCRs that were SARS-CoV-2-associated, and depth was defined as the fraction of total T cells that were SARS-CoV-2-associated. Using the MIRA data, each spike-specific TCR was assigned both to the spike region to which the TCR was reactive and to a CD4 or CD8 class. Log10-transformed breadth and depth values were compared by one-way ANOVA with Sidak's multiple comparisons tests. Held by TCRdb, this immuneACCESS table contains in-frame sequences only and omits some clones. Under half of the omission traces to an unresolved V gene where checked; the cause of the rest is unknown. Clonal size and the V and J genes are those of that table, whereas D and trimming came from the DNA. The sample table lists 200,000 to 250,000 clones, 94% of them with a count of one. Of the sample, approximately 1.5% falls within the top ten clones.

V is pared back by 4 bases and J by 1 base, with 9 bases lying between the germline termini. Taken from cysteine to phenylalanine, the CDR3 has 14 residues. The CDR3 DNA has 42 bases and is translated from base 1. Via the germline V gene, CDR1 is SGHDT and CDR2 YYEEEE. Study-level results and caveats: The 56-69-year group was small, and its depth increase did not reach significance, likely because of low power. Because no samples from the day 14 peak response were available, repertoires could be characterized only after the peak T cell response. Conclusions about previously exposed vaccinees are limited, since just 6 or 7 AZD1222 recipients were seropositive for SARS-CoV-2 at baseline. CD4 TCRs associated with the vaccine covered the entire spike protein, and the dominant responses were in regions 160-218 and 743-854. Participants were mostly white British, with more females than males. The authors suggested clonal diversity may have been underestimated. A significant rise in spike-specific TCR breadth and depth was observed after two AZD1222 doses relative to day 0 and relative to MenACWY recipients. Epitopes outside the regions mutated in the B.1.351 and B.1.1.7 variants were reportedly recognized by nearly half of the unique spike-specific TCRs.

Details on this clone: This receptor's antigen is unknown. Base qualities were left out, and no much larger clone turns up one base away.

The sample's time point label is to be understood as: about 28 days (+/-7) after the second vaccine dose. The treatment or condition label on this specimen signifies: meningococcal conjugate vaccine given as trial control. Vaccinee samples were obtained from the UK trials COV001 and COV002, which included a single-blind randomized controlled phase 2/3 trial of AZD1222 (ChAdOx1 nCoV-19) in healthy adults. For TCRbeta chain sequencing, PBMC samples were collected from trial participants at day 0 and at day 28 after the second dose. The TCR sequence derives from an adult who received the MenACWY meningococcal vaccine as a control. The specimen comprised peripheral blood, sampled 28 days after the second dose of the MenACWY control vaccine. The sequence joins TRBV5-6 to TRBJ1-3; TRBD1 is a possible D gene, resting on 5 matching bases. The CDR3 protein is CASSPGGSGNTIYF. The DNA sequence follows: TGTGCCAGCAGCCCCGGGGGATCTGGAAACACCATATATTTT.